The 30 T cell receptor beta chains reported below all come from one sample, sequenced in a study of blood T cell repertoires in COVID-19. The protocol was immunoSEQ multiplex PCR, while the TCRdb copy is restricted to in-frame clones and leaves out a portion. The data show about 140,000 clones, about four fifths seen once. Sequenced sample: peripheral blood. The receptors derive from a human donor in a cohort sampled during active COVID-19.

This CDR3 reads CASSPSPWGPENQPQHF. As DNA, the CDR3 is TGTGCCAGCAGCCCCTCCCCGTGGGGGCCCGAGAATCAGCCCCAGCATTTT. The gene calls are TRBV9 and TRBJ1-5, with a tentative D call TRBD1 (6 bases). CDR3 length: 17 amino acids. Germline lookup yields CDR1 SGDLS and CDR2 YYNGEE. V dropped 4 bases and J dropped 4 bases, with 21 bases sitting between them.

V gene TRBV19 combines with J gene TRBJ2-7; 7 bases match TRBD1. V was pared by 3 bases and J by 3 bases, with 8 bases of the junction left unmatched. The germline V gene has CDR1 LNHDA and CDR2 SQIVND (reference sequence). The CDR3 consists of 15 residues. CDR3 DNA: TGTGCCAGTAGTATCACAACAGGGGTTATCTACGAGCAGTACTTC. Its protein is CASSITTGVIYEQYF. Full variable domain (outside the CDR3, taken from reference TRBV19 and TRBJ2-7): DGGITQSPKYLFRKEGQNVTLSCEQNLNHDAMYWYRQDPGQGLRLIYYSQIVNDFQKGDIAEGYSVSREKKESFPLTVTSAQKNPTAFYLCASSITTGVIYEQYFGPGTRLTVT.

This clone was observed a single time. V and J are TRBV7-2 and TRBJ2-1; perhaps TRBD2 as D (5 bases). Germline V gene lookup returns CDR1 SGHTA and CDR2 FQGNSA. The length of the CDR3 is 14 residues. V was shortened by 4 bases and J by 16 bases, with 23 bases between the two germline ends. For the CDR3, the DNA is TGTGCCAGCAGCTCCGACGGAGGTAGCATAAATAAATTCTTC. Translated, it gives CASSSDGGSINKFF.

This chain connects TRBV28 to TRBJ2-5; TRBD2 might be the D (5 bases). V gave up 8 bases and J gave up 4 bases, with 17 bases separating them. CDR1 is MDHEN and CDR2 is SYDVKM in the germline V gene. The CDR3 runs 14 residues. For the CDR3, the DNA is TGTGCCAGCCATTCTACGCTCCGGGGAGAGACCCAGTACTTC. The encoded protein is CASHSTLRGETQYF.

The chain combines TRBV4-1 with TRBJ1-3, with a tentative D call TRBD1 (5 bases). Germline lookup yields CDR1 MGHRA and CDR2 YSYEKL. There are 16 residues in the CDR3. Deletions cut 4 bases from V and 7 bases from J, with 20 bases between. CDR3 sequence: CASSLPDSAIWNTIYF. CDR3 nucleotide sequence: TGCGCCAGCAGCCTGCCCGACAGCGCAATATGGAACACCATATATTTT.

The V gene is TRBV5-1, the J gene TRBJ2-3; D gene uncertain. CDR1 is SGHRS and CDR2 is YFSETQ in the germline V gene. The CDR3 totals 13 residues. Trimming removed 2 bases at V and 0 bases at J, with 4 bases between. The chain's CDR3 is CASSFSSTDTQYF. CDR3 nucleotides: TGCGCCAGCAGCTTTTCTAGCACAGATACGCAGTATTTT.

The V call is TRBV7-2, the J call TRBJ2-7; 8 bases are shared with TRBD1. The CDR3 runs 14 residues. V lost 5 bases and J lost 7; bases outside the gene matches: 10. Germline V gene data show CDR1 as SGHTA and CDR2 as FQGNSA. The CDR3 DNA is TGTGCCAGCAGCCCTCAAGCAGGGGGCAGGGAGCAGTACTTC. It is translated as CASSPQAGGREQYF.

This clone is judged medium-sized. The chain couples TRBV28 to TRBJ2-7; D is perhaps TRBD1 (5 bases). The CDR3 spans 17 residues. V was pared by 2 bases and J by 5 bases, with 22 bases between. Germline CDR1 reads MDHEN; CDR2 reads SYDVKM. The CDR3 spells CASSLTLGRPGKDEQYF. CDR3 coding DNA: TGTGCCAGCAGTTTAACGCTCGGACGGCCAGGGAAGGACGAGCAGTACTTC.

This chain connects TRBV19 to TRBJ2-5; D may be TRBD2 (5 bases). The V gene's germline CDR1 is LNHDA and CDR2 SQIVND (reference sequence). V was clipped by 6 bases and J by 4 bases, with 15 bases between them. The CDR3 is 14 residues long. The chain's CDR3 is CASSKAESRETQYF. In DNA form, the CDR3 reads TGTGCCAGTAGCAAAGCGGAATCGCGAGAGACCCAGTACTTC.

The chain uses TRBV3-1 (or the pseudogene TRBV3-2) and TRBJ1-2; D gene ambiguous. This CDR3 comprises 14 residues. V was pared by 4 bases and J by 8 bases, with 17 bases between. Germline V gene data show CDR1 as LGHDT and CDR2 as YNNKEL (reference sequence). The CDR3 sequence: CASSPRGSLWGYTF. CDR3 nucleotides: TGTGCCAGCAGCCCCCGGGGATCTCTGTGGGGCTACACCTTC.

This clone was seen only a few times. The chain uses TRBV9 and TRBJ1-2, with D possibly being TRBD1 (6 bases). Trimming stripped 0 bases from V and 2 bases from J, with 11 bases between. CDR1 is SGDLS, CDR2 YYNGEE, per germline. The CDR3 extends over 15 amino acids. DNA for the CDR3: TGTGCCAGCAGCGTAGTTGGGGGCCCAAACTATGGCTACACCTTC. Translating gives CASSVVGGPNYGYTF.

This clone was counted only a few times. The CDR3 loop is CASSQGARTYNSPLHF. CDR3 DNA sequence: TGTGCCAGCAGCCAAGGGGCCCGGACCTATAATTCACCCCTCCACTTT. The chain couples TRBV3-1 (or the pseudogene TRBV3-2) to TRBJ1-6; no definite D call. The CDR3 is 16 amino acids. Germline-derived CDR1 and CDR2 are LGHDT and YNNKEL (reference sequence). The ends were cut back, 1 base at V and 2 bases at J, with 9 bases in the middle.

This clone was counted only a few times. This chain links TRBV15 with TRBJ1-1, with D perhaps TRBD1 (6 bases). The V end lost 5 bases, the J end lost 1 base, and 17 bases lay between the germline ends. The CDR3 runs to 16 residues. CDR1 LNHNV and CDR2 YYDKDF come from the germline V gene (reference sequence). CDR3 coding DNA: TGTGCCACCAGCTCGGACAGAAGGAGACGGAACACTGAAGCTTTCTTT. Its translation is CATSSDRRRRNTEAFF.

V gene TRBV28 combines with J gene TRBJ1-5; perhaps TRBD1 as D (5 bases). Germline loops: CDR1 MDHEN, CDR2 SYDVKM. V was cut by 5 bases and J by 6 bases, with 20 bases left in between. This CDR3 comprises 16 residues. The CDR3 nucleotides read TGTGCCAGCAGTCTCGGGACTTCCCCCATGGGTCAGCCCCAGCATTTT. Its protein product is CASSLGTSPMGQPQHF.

The CDR3 DNA follows: TGTGCCAGCAGCTTGGCTAGCGGGGGGGGAACCCAGTACTTC. Its protein is CASSLASGGGTQYF. The rearrangement uses TRBV5-4 and TRBJ2-5; 12 positions match TRBD2. The CDR3 totals 14 residues. Germline V CDR1 and CDR2: SGHNT, YYREEE (reference sequence). The ends lost 0 bases at V and 8 bases at J; junction bases unmatched: 2.

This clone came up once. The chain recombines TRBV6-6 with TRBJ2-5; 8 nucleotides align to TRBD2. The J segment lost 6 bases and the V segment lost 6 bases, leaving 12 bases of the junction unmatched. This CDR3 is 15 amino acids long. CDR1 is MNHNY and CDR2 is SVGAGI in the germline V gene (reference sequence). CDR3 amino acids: CASSPGTGGLKTQYF. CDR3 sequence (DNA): TGTGCCAGCAGCCCCGGAACGGGGGGGCTAAAGACCCAGTACTTC.

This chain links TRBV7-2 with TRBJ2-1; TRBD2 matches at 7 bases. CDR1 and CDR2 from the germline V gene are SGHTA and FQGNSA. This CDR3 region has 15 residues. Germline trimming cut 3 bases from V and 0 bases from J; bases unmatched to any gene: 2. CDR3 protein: CASSFGRSSYNEQFF. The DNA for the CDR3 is TGTGCCAGCAGCTTCGGGAGGAGCTCCTACAATGAGCAGTTCTTC.

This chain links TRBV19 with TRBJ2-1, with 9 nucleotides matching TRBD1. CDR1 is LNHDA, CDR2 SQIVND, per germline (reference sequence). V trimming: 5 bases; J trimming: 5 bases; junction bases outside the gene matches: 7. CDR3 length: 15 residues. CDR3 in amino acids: CASSSDRGKHNEQFF. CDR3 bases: TGTGCCAGTAGTTCGGACAGGGGAAAGCACAATGAGCAGTTCTTC.

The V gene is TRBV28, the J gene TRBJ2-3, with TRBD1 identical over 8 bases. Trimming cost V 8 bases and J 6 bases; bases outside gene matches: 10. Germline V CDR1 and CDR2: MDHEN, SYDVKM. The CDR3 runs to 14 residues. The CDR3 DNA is TGTGCCAGCCGATCAGGGGGCGCTTCCGATACGCAGTATTTT. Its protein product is CASRSGGASDTQYF.

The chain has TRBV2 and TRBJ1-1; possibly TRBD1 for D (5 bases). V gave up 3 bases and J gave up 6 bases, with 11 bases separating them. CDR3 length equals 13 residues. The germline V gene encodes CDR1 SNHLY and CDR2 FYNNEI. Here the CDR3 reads CASSDREISEAFF. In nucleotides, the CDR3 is TGTGCCAGCAGTGACAGGGAAATCTCTGAAGCTTTCTTT.

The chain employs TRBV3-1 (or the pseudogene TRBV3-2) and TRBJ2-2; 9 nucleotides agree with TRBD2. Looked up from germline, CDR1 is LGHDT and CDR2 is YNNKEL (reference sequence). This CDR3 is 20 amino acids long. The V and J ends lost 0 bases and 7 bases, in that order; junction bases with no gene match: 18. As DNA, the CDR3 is TGTGCCAGCAGCCAAGATATCGCGGGGGGGCCTGGGATTTTAGTCGGGGAGCTGTTTTTT. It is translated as CASSQDIAGGPGILVGELFF.

CDR3 sequence (DNA): TGTGCCAGCTCACTGGTTCAGGGTTCCGGTAAAGATACGCAGTATTTT. It specifies CASSLVQGSGKDTQYF. The chain has TRBV18 and TRBJ2-3; perhaps TRBD1 as D (5 bases). This CDR3 comprises 16 residues. Germline lookup yields CDR1 KGHSH and CDR2 LQKENI. Deletions cut 4 bases from V and 5 bases from J, with 19 bases between.

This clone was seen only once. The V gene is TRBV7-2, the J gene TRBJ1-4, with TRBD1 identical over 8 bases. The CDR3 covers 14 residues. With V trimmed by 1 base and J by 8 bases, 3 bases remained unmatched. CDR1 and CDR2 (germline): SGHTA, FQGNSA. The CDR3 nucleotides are TGTGCCAGCAGCTTAGGGACAGGGTGGGAAAAACTGTTTTTT. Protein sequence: CASSLGTGWEKLFF.

The CDR3 sequence: CASSLMGAKNEQYF. CDR3 DNA: TGCGCCAGCAGCTTGATGGGGGCGAAGAATGAGCAGTACTTC. This chain links TRBV5-1 with TRBJ2-7, with D possibly being TRBD1 (6 bases). Germline loops: CDR1 SGHRS, CDR2 YFSETQ. The CDR3 loop spans 14 amino acids. V was shortened by 1 base and J by 7 bases, with 15 bases between the two germline ends.

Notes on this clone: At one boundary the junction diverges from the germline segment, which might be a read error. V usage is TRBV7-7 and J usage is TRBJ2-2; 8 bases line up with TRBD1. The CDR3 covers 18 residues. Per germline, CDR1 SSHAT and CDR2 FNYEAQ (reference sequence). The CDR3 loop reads CASSLEPLGQGNTGELFF. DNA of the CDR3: TGTGCTAGCAGCTTAGAGCCCCTTGGACAGGGTAACACCGGGGAGCTGTTTTTT.

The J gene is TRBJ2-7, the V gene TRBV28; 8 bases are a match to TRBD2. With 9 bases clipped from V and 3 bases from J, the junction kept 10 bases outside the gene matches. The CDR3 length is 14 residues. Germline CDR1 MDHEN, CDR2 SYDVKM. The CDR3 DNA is TGTGCCAGTAACGGGGGGGCTATTAGCTACGAGCAGTACTTC. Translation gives CASNGGAISYEQYF.

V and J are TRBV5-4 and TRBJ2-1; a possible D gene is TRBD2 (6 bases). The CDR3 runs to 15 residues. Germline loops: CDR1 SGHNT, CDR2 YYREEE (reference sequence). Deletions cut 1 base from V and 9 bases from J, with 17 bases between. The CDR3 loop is CASSLQTGGGGEQFF. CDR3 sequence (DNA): TGTGCCAGCAGCTTGCAGACCGGGGGTGGGGGTGAGCAGTTCTTC.

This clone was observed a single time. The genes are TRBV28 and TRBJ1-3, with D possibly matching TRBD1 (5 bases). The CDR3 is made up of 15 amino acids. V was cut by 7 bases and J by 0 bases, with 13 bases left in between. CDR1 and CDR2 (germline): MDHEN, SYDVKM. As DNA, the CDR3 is TGTGCCAGCAACCCGGGGACTCTCTCTGGAAACACCATATATTTT. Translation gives CASNPGTLSGNTIYF.

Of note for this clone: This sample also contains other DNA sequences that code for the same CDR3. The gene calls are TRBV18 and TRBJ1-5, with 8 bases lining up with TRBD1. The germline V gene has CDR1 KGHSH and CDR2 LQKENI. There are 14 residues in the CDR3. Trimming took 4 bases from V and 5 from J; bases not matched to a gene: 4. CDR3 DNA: TGTGCCAGCTCACTTCAGGGGGCAGATCAGCCCCAGCATTTT. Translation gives CASSLQGADQPQHF.

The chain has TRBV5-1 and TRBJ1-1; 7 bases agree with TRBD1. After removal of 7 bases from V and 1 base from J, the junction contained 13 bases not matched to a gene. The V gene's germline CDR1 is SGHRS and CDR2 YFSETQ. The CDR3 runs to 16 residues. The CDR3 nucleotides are TGCGCCAGCTCCCCGGCAGAAGGGACAGCGAACACTGAAGCTTTCTTT. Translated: CASSPAEGTANTEAFF.